A selection of T cell receptor beta chains follows, all from one sample in a study of PD-L1 blockade in urothelial cancer. The table came from immunoSEQ multiplex PCR; TCRdb's copy has only in-frame clones and leaves some out. The sample includes about 91,000 clones, around 78% seen only once; the top ten take approximately 8.4%. Sequencing was performed on PBMCs, taken around atezolizumab (anti-PD-L1) treatment. These receptors all come from a man between 70 and 80 years old with urothelial cancer. The CDR3 runs from the conserved cysteine through the conserved F or W. The order of the fields is clone size, V gene, J gene, D gene, CDR3 protein, CDR3 DNA. A D gene is named only where the DNA matches it firmly. Clone size, where shown, is once, few, many, or a class for clones that have expanded.

clone size: .
V gene: TRBV6-1
J gene: TRBJ1-5
D gene: .
CDR3 protein: CASSLYRSNQPQHF
CDR3 DNA: TGTGCCAGCAGTCTCTACAGGAGTAATCAGCCCCAGCATTTT

clone size: .
V gene: TRBV3-1/TRBV3-2
J gene: TRBJ2-5
D gene: .
CDR3 protein: CACGETQYF
CDR3 DNA: TGTGCCTGCGGAGAGACCCAGTACTTC

clone size: once
V gene: TRBV6-5
J gene: TRBJ1-5
D gene: TRBD1
CDR3 protein: CASSNRGQPQHF
CDR3 DNA: TGTGCCAGCAGCAACAGGGGGCAGCCCCAGCATTTT

clone size: .
V gene: TRBV6-1
J gene: TRBJ1-1
D gene: .
CDR3 protein: CASSEWEETEAFF
CDR3 DNA: TGTGCCAGCAGTGAATGGGAGGAAACTGAAGCTTTCTTT

clone size: .
V gene: TRBV19
J gene: TRBJ1-1
D gene: TRBD1
CDR3 protein: CASRGNRGWDTEAFF
CDR3 DNA: TGTGCCAGTAGGGGGAACAGGGGTTGGGACACTGAAGCTTTCTTT

clone size: .
V gene: TRBV4-2
J gene: TRBJ1-5
D gene: .
CDR3 protein: CASSNGGSNQPQHF
CDR3 DNA: TGTGCCAGCAGCAATGGAGGAAGCAATCAGCCCCAGCATTTT

clone size: .
V gene: TRBV27
J gene: TRBJ2-7
D gene: .
CDR3 protein: CASSRNPGYEQYF
CDR3 DNA: TGTGCCAGCAGCCGTAATCCGGGATACGAGCAGTACTTC

clone size: .
V gene: TRBV11-2
J gene: TRBJ1-4
D gene: .
CDR3 protein: CASSPGGGLKLFF
CDR3 DNA: TGTGCCAGCAGCCCCGGGGGGGGACTGAAACTGTTTTTT

clone size: .
V gene: TRBV11-3
J gene: TRBJ2-7
D gene: TRBD2
CDR3 protein: CASGRGLVTEQYF
CDR3 DNA: TGTGCCAGCGGAAGGGGACTAGTAACCGAGCAGTACTTC

clone size: .
V gene: TRBV14
J gene: TRBJ2-3
D gene: .
CDR3 protein: CASSHPSAGGTDTQYF
CDR3 DNA: TGTGCCAGCAGCCACCCAAGCGCGGGCGGCACAGATACGCAGTATTTT

clone size: few
V gene: TRBV5-1
J gene: TRBJ1-1
D gene: .
CDR3 protein: CASSSGHLNTEAFF
CDR3 DNA: TGCGCCAGCAGTTCGGGACACTTGAACACTGAAGCTTTCTTT

clone size: .
V gene: TRBV2
J gene: TRBJ2-3
D gene: .
CDR3 protein: CASSDAPGLQEDTQYF
CDR3 DNA: TGTGCCAGCAGTGACGCCCCGGGACTGCAGGAGGATACGCAGTATTTT

clone size: .
V gene: TRBV28
J gene: TRBJ1-1
D gene: .
CDR3 protein: CASSLRPGSGNTEAFF
CDR3 DNA: TGTGCCAGCAGTTTAAGGCCAGGGTCTGGTAACACTGAAGCTTTCTTT

clone size: .
V gene: TRBV2
J gene: TRBJ2-7
D gene: .
CDR3 protein: CASSDSYYEQYF
CDR3 DNA: TGTGCCAGTTCGGACAGCTACTACGAGCAGTACTTC

clone size: .
V gene: TRBV19
J gene: TRBJ1-5
D gene: TRBD1
CDR3 protein: CASSIGGGQGAQPQHF
CDR3 DNA: TGTGCCAGTAGTATCGGGGGGGGACAGGGGGCTCAGCCCCAGCATTTT

clone size: .
V gene: TRBV5-1
J gene: TRBJ2-7
D gene: .
CDR3 protein: CASSLDGQIYEQYF
CDR3 DNA: TGCGCCAGCAGCTTGGACGGACAGATCTACGAGCAGTACTTC

clone size: once
V gene: TRBV27
J gene: TRBJ2-6
D gene: TRBD1
CDR3 protein: CASSTSGTELSGANVLTF
CDR3 DNA: TGTGCCAGCAGTACATCCGGGACAGAGCTCTCTGGGGCCAACGTCCTGACTTTC

clone size: .
V gene: TRBV29-1
J gene: TRBJ1-2
D gene: TRBD1
CDR3 protein: CSVVGQGYYGYTF
CDR3 DNA: TGCAGCGTTGTCGGACAGGGCTACTATGGCTACACCTTC

clone size: .
V gene: TRBV19
J gene: TRBJ2-5
D gene: .
CDR3 protein: CASSIGGLLGTQYF
CDR3 DNA: TGTGCCAGTAGTATAGGTGGCCTCCTAGGGACCCAGTACTTC

clone size: few
V gene: TRBV5-4
J gene: TRBJ2-7
D gene: TRBD2
CDR3 protein: CASSPSGGLTYEQYF
CDR3 DNA: TGTGCCAGCAGCCCAAGCGGGGGACTTACCTACGAGCAGTACTTC

clone size: .
V gene: TRBV5-1
J gene: TRBJ2-2
D gene: .
CDR3 protein: CASSLGLTTSTGELFF
CDR3 DNA: TGCGCCAGCAGCTTGGGGCTGACTACTAGCACCGGGGAGCTGTTTTTT

clone size: .
V gene: TRBV5-6
J gene: TRBJ2-1
D gene: TRBD2
CDR3 protein: CASKAGGYLGNEQFF
CDR3 DNA: TGTGCCAGCAAAGCGGGAGGATACCTTGGCAATGAGCAGTTCTTC

clone size: .
V gene: TRBV19
J gene: TRBJ2-5
D gene: TRBD1
CDR3 protein: CASSRRQGQETQYF
CDR3 DNA: TGTGCCAGTAGTAGGAGACAGGGTCAAGAGACCCAGTACTTC

clone size: .
V gene: TRBV6-1
J gene: TRBJ1-1
D gene: .
CDR3 protein: CASSTLREAFF
CDR3 DNA: TGTGCCAGCAGTACATTACGTGAAGCTTTCTTT

clone size: .
V gene: TRBV6-5
J gene: TRBJ1-1
D gene: .
CDR3 protein: CASSRGGYTEAFF
CDR3 DNA: TGTGCCAGCAGCAGGGGAGGGTACACTGAAGCTTTCTTT

clone size: .
V gene: TRBV2
J gene: TRBJ1-2
D gene: TRBD1
CDR3 protein: CASSEGWARGHYGYTF
CDR3 DNA: TGTGCCAGCAGTGAAGGTTGGGCCAGGGGGCACTATGGCTACACCTTC

clone size: .
V gene: TRBV11-2
J gene: TRBJ2-7
D gene: TRBD1
CDR3 protein: CASSLGGTGQYF
CDR3 DNA: TGTGCCAGCAGCTTAGGGGGGACAGGGCAGTACTTC